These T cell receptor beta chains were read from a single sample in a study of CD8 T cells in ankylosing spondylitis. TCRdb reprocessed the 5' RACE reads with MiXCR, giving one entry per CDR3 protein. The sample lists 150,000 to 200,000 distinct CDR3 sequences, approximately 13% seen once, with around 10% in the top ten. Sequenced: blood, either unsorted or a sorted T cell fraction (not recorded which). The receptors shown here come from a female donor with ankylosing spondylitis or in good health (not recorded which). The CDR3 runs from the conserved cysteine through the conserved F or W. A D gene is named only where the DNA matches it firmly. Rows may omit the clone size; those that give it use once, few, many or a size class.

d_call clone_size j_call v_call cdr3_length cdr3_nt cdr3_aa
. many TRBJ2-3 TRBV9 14 TGTGCCAGCAGCGTAATCGGGAGCACAGATACGCAGTATTTT CASSVIGSTDTQYF
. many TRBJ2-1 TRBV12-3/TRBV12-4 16 TGTGCCAGCAGTTGGACCGGGACGTCTATGGGTGGTGAGCAGTTCTTC CASSWTGTSMGGEQFF
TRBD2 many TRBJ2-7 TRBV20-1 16 TGCAGTGCTAGGGGACTAGCGGGGGACCTTGCCTACGAGCAGTACTTC CSARGLAGDLAYEQYF
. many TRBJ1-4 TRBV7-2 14 TGTGCCAGCAGCGTACGGGCCCCTAATGAAAAACTGTTTTTT CASSVRAPNEKLFF
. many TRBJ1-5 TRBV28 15 TGTGCCAGCAGTTGGGGGGGGAACCTCAATCAGCCCCAGCATTTT CASSWGGNLNQPQHF
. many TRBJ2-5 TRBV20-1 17 TGCAGTGCTAGAGCCCCTCTAGAGGCGGTAGTCCAAGAGACCCAGTACTTC CSARAPLEAVVQETQYF
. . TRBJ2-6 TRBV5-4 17 TGTGCCAGCAGCTCACCTTCATTAGGGATGGTAGCCAACGTCCTGACTTTC CASSSPSLGMVANVLTF
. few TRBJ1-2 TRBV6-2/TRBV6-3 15 TGTGCCAGCAGTTACGCAGACAGGAGGTCCGATGGCTACACCTTC CASSYADRRSDGYTF
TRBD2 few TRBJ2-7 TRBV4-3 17 TGCGCCAGCAGCCAAGATCGGGGGAGACTAGCGAGTAACGAGCAGTACTTC CASSQDRGRLASNEQYF
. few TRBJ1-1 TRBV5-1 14 TGCGCCAGCAGCCCCCAACCGGCGAACACTGAAGCTTTCTTT CASSPQPANTEAFF
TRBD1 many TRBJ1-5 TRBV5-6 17 TGTGCCAGCAGCTCAATGGACAGGGGGCGATTCGGTCAGCCCCAGCATTTT CASSSMDRGRFGQPQHF
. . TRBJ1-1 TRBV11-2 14 TGTGCCAGCAGCTTAGGCGTTTGGAACACTGAAGCTTTCTTT CASSLGVWNTEAFF
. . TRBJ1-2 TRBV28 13 TGTGCCAGCAGTACGACAGCGCCCTATGGCTACACCTTC CASSTTAPYGYTF
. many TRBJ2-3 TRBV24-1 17 TGTGCCACCAGTGATTTTGGGGGACATCCTAGCACAGATACGCAGTATTTT CATSDFGGHPSTDTQYF
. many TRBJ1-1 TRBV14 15 TGTGCCAGCAGCCAATCGGGGCAGGGCAGCACTGAAGCTTTCTTT CASSQSGQGSTEAFF
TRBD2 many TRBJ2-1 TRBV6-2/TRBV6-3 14 TGTGCCAGCAGTTATGGGACTAGCGGGATGAGGGAGTTCTTC CASSYGTSGMREFF
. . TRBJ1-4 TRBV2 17 TGTGCCAGCAGTGATGCCCTTCGGGACGGCTATAATGAAAAACTGTTTTTT CASSDALRDGYNEKLFF
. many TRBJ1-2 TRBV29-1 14 TGCAGCGTTGAAACAGGAACAGGGAACTATGGCTACACCTTC CSVETGTGNYGYTF
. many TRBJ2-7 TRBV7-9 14 TGTGCCAGCAGCCTTGGGACGAATCCCTACGAGCAGTACTTC CASSLGTNPYEQYF
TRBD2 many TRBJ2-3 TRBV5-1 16 TGCGCCAGCAGCTTGGAGTCTAGCGGGAGTTTGGGTACGCAGTATTTT CASSLESSGSLGTQYF
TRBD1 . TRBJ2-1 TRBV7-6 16 TGTGCCAGCAGCTTAGGAGGGACAGGGGGCTTCAATGAGCAGTTCTTC CASSLGGTGGFNEQFF
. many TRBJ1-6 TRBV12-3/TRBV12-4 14 TGTGCCAGCAGCTCTTCGAAGGGAAATTCACCCCTCCACTTT CASSSSKGNSPLHF
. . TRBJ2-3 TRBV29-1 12 TGCAGCGCTCGGATTCACACAGATACGCAGTATTTT CSARIHTDTQYF
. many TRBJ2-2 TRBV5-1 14 TGCGCCAGCAGCTCTTTACTAGGGACCGGGGAGCTGTTTTTT CASSSLLGTGELFF
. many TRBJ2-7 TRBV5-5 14 TGTGCCAGCAGCTTACATTCCCTCTCCTACGAGCAGTACTTC CASSLHSLSYEQYF
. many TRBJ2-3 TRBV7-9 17 TGTGCCAGCAGCTTGGATAAGCGGATTTCTAGCACAGATACGCAGTATTTT CASSLDKRISSTDTQYF
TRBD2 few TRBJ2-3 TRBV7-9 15 TGTGCCAGCAGCCCACTAGCGTGGGGCCCAGATACGCAGTATTTT CASSPLAWGPDTQYF
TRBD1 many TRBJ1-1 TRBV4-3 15 TGCGCCAGCAGCCAAAAGGGGGCGGAGGACACTGAAGCTTTCTTT CASSQKGAEDTEAFF
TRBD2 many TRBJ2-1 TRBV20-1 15 TGCAGTGCTAGAGAACCAGCGGGAGTAGGCAATGAGCAGTTCTTC CSAREPAGVGNEQFF
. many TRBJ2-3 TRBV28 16 TGTGCCAGCAGTTCCCTCGGGGGCTCTAGCACAGATACGCAGTATTTT CASSSLGGSSTDTQYF
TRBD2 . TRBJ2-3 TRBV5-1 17 TGCGCCAGCAGCACCGGACTAGCGGTTAAACCTGCAGATACGCAGTATTTT CASSTGLAVKPADTQYF
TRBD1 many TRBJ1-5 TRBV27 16 TGTGCCAGCAGTTTGGGACAGGGAGTGGGCAATCAGCCCCAGCATTTT CASSLGQGVGNQPQHF
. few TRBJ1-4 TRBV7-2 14 TGTGCCAGCAGCTCGACGGGGGGGAGAGAAAAACTGTTTTTT CASSSTGGREKLFF
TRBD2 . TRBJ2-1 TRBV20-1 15 TGCAGTGCTAGACTAGCGGGACTCGAGTCCGGAGAGCAGTTCTTC CSARLAGLESGEQFF
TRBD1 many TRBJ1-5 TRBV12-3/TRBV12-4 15 TGTGCCAGCAGTGAGGACAGGGCGGGCAATCAGCCCCAGCATTTT CASSEDRAGNQPQHF
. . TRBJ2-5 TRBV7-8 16 TGTGCCAGCAGCTGGACACGGGTGACTAGTAAAGAGACCCAGTACTTC CASSWTRVTSKETQYF
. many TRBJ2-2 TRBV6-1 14 TGTGCCAGCAGCCTAGGGTGGGACACCGGGGAGCTGTTTTTT CASSLGWDTGELFF
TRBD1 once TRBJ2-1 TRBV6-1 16 TGTGCCAGCAGTGAAGGAGGACAGGGTCATGTAGATGAGCAGTTCTTC CASSEGGQGHVDEQFF
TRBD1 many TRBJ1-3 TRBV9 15 TGTGCCAGCAGCCTCACAGGGGGCAAAGGAAACACCATATATTTT CASSLTGGKGNTIYF
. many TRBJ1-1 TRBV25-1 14 TGTGCCAGCAGTCCGATGACAGTGAACACTGAAGCTTTCTTT CASSPMTVNTEAFF
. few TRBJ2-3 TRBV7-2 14 TGTGCCAGCAGCCTCTACCGGAGCACAGATACGCAGTATTTT CASSLYRSTDTQYF
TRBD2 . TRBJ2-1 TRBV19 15 TGTGCCAGTAGGACTAGCGGAATCCAAGAGGGGGAGCAGTTCTTC CASRTSGIQEGEQFF
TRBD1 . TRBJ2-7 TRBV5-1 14 TGCGCCAGCAGCTTGACAGGGGGAGGCTACGAGCAGTACTTC CASSLTGGGYEQYF
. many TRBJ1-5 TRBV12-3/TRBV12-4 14 TGTGCCAGCGGGCTATCAGCGTTCAATCAGCCCCAGCATTTT CASGLSAFNQPQHF
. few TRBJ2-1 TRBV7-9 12 TGTGCCAGCAGGCGGGCCCACAATGAGCAGTTCTTC CASRRAHNEQFF
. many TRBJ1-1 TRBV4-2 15 TGTGCCAGCAGCCAAGATGAGGGCGGGTGGGCCGAAGCTTTCTTT CASSQDEGGWAEAFF
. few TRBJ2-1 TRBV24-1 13 TGTGCCACCAGTGGGGACACCGACAATGAGCAGTTCTTC CATSGDTDNEQFF
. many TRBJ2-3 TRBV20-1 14 TGCAGTGCACGACACGGGGGTACCACAGATACGCAGTATTTT CSARHGGTTDTQYF
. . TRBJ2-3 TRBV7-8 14 TGTGCCAGCGTCTGGACGCCAGGGTCAGATACGCAGTATTTT CASVWTPGSDTQYF
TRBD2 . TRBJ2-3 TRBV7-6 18 TGTGCCAGCAGCTTAGCTTCCCGGACTAGCGGGAGTCTCCATACGCAGTATTTT CASSLASRTSGSLHTQYF
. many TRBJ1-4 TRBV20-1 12 TGCAGTGCTAGAGCACAGAATGAAAAACTGTTTTTT CSARAQNEKLFF
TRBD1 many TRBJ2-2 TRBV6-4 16 TGTGCCAGCAGTGACAAAGGACAGGGCACCACCGGGGAGCTGTTTTTT CASSDKGQGTTGELFF
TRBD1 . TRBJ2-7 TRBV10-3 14 TGTGCCATCAGACATCCGGGACAGCCCTACGAGCAGTACTTC CAIRHPGQPYEQYF
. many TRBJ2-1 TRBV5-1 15 TGCGCCAGCAGCCCCGGACTACGGTCTAACAATGAGCAGTTCTTC CASSPGLRSNNEQFF
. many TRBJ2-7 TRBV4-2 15 TGTGCCAGCAGCCAAGAAGGCGGGGAGTCCCACGAGCAGTACTTC CASSQEGGESHEQYF
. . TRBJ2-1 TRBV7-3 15 TGTGCCAGCAGCCTCTCCCCGGGGGCTCACAATGAGCAGTTCTTC CASSLSPGAHNEQFF
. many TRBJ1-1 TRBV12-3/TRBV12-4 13 TGTGCCAGCAGTTTCCATAGCGGGACTGAAGCTTTCTTT CASSFHSGTEAFF
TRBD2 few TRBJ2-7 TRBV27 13 TGTGCCAGCAGCGAAACGGGGGGAACAGAGCAGTACTTC CASSETGGTEQYF
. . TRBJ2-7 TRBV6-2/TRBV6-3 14 TGTGCCAGCAGTTACCTTGGTTCAACCTACGAGCAGTACTTC CASSYLGSTYEQYF